This T cell receptor beta chain was recovered during a study of shared clonotypes between healthy human individuals. Once extracted for a subset, genomic DNA was divided evenly among several immunoSEQ plates. Authors' processing steps: Junction-only immunoSEQ sequences carried no quality scores, so filtering differed. The table came from immunoSEQ multiplex PCR; TCRdb's copy has only in-frame clones and leaves some out. V and J calls and clone size follow that table, whereas D and trimming were derived from the DNA. The table includes roughly 2,300,000 clones, less than 95% detected once. The CDR3 length is 14 residues. Per the germline V gene, CDR1 is MNHNS and CDR2 is SASEGT. Germline trimming cut 4 bases from V and 6 bases from J; bases unmatched to any gene: 4.

The sequencing input was naive CD4+ T cells from PBMCs. The subset: CD45RA+ positively selected. The sequence was obtained from a man between 18 and 35 years old in good health. Some clones in this sample may be carry-over from other donors' samples. The gene calls are TRBV6-1 and TRBJ2-2, with 8 bases matching TRBD1. CDR3 bases: TGTGCCAGCAGTGCCCAACAGGGGGCCGGGGAGCTGTTTTTT. Encoded protein: CASSAQQGAGELFF.